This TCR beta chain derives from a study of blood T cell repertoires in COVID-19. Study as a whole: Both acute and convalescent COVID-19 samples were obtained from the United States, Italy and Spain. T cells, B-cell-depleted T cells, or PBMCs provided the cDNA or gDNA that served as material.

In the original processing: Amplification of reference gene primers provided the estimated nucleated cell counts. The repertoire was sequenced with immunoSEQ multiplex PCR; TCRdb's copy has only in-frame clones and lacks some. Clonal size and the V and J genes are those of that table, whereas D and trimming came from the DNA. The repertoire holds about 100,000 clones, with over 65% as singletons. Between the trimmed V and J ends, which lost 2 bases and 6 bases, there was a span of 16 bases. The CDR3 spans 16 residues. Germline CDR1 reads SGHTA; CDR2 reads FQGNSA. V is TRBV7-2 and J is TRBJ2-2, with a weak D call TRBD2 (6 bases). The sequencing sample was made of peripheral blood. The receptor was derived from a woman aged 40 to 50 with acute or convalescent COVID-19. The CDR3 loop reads CASSLLTRSSSGELFF. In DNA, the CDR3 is TGTGCCAGCAGCTTATTGACTAGAAGTAGCTCCGGGGAGCTGTTTTTT.